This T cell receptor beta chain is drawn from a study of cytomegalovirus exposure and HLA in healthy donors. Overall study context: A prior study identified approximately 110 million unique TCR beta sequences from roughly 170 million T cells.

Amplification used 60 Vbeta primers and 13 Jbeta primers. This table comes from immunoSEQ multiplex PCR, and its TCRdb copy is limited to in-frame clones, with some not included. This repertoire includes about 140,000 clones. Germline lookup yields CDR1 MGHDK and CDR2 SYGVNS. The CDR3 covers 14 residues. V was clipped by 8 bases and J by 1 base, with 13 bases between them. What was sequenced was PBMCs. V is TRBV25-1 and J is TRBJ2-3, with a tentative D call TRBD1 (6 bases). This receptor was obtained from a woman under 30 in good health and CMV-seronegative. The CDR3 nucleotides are TGTGCCAGCGAGTACGCAGGGGGCACAGATACGCAGTATTTT. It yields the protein CASEYAGGTDTQYF.